These T cell receptor beta chains were read from a single sample in a study of post-analysis software for immune sequencing data. TCRdb re-derived calls from the PCR reads in MiXCR, one entry per CDR3 protein. The sample holds 800,000 to 950,000 distinct CDR3 sequences, approximately 57% seen once. The sequenced sample consisted of blood. The receptors stem from a girl under 18 with multiple sclerosis. CDR3s include the opening cysteine and the closing phenylalanine or tryptophan. The order of the fields is CDR3 protein, CDR3 DNA, CDR3 length, V gene, clone size, D gene, J gene. A D gene is named only where the DNA matches it firmly. Some rows mark clone size as missing; the rest say once, few, many or name a class of expanded clone.

CASSRKNNEQFF TGTGCCAGCAGTCGGAAGAACAATGAGCAGTTCTTC 12 TRBV28 NA NA TRBJ2-1
CASSLGSSDEQYF TGCGCCAGCAGTCTGGGTAGCAGCGACGAGCAGTACTTC 13 TRBV5-1 once NA TRBJ2-7
CSVPRRANSNYGYTF TGCAGCGTTCCTCGCAGGGCCAATTCTAACTATGGCTACACCTTC 15 TRBV29-1 NA NA TRBJ1-2
CSAGPRGTSTDTQYF TGCAGTGCTGGCCCTCGGGGGACTAGCACAGATACGCAGTATTTT 15 TRBV20-1 NA NA TRBJ2-3
CASSFSGGQETQYF TGTGCCAGCAGCTTCAGCGGGGGACAAGAGACCCAGTACTTC 14 TRBV7-2 many TRBD2 TRBJ2-5
CSVEEVGCGTQYF TGCAGCGTTGAGGAGGTGGGGTGCGGGACCCAGTACTTC 13 TRBV29-1 NA NA TRBJ2-5
CASSPLRFSSTDTQYF TGTGCCAGCAGCCCACTCAGGTTCTCTAGCACAGATACGCAGTATTTT 16 TRBV7-3 NA NA TRBJ2-3
CASSLVSETQYF TGTGCCAGCAGTTTAGTCTCCGAGACCCAGTACTTC 12 TRBV7-9 few NA TRBJ2-5
CASSGDRGNYGYTF TGTGCCAGCAGTGGGGACAGGGGAAACTATGGCTACACCTTC 14 TRBV2 many TRBD1 TRBJ1-2
CASSPPPGLVFRETQYF TGCGCCAGCAGTCCTCCCCCGGGACTAGTGTTTCGAGAGACCCAGTACTTC 17 TRBV5-1 NA TRBD2 TRBJ2-5
CASSLPRLAGGPIRETQYF TGTGCCAGCAGCTTACCGCGACTAGCGGGGGGGCCGATTCGAGAGACCCAGTACTTC 19 TRBV7-8 NA TRBD2 TRBJ2-5
CASSRTGLWNEQFF TGTGCCAGCAGTCGGACAGGGCTGTGGAATGAGCAGTTCTTC 14 TRBV12-3/TRBV12-4 NA TRBD1 TRBJ2-1
CASSQSGTGGSYEQYF TGCGCCAGCAGTCAGTCCGGGACAGGGGGGTCCTACGAGCAGTACTTC 16 TRBV23-1 NA TRBD1 TRBJ2-7
CSAPRGNYEQYF TGCAGTGCGCCACGGGGGAACTACGAGCAGTACTTC 12 TRBV20-1 NA NA TRBJ2-7
CASSLMEGGETQYF TGTGCCAGCAGCCTTATGGAGGGGGGAGAGACCCAGTACTTC 14 TRBV7-2 NA NA TRBJ2-5
CSAERSYNEQFF TGCAGCGCGGAGAGGTCCTACAATGAGCAGTTCTTC 12 TRBV29-1 NA NA TRBJ2-1
CAWTVGGTGKGYTF TGTGCCTGGACCGTGGGCGGGACAGGCAAAGGCTACACCTTC 14 TRBV30 few TRBD1 TRBJ1-2
CASKITGPYGYTF TGTGCCAGCAAGATCACAGGGCCCTATGGCTACACCTTC 13 TRBV6-1 once NA TRBJ1-2
CASSPSGARTEAFF TGTGCCAGCTCACCATCAGGGGCCAGGACTGAAGCTTTCTTT 14 TRBV18 NA NA TRBJ1-1
CASSLTLPLAGVSYNEQFF TGTGCCAGCAGCTTAACCCTGCCCTTAGCGGGGGTCTCCTACAATGAGCAGTTCTTC 19 TRBV7-3 NA TRBD2 TRBJ2-1
CASSEGHYGYTF TGTGCCAGCAGTGAGGGCCATTATGGCTACACCTTC 12 TRBV25-1 many NA TRBJ1-2
CASSYTKYAQETQYF TGTGCCAGCAGTTACACGAAGTATGCACAAGAGACCCAGTACTTC 15 TRBV6-5 NA NA TRBJ2-5
CAISETPSGYGYTF TGTGCCATCAGTGAAACCCCCAGCGGCTATGGCTACACCTTC 14 TRBV10-3 NA NA TRBJ1-2
CASSPSYPYEQYF TGTGCCAGCAGCCCGTCGTACCCCTACGAGCAGTACTTC 13 TRBV7-2 once NA TRBJ2-7
CATSRDLPQNTETQYF TGTGCCACCAGCAGAGATCTACCCCAAAATACAGAGACCCAGTACTTC 16 TRBV15 NA NA TRBJ2-5
CSVLGQSGQETQYF TGCAGTGTTCTGGGACAGAGCGGCCAAGAGACCCAGTACTTC 14 TRBV20-1 NA TRBD1 TRBJ2-5
CASSPVQGTAGSPLHF TGTGCCAGTAGTCCCGTACAGGGGACGGCCGGATCACCCCTCCATTTT 16 TRBV19 NA TRBD1 TRBJ1-6